This paragraph covers one T cell receptor (beta chain) sequence. Its antigen is unknown. The unique tags termed UMIs, each holding a 6-nucleotide sample barcode, were added by means of template switching. TCRdb reprocessed the 5' RACE reads and reports one entry per CDR3 protein, with no DNA. Here the sample table reports around 410,000 distinct CDR3 sequences. The data were obtained in a study of monozygotic twins with inflammatory bowel disease. Study-level findings and limits: In patient repertoires, differing immunosuppressive treatments may have added some variability.

The CDR3 loop spans 15 amino acids. Germline CDR1 is SSHAT and CDR2 is FNYEAQ (reference sequence). This TCR was recovered from a human donor with ulcerative colitis or Crohn's disease, or a healthy co-twin of an affected twin (not recorded which). Material: blood. The J gene is TRBJ2-7, the V gene TRBV7-7; TCRdb's assignment of TRBD1 cannot be checked, as there is no DNA. The CDR3 sequence: CASSSGQAPYYEQYF.